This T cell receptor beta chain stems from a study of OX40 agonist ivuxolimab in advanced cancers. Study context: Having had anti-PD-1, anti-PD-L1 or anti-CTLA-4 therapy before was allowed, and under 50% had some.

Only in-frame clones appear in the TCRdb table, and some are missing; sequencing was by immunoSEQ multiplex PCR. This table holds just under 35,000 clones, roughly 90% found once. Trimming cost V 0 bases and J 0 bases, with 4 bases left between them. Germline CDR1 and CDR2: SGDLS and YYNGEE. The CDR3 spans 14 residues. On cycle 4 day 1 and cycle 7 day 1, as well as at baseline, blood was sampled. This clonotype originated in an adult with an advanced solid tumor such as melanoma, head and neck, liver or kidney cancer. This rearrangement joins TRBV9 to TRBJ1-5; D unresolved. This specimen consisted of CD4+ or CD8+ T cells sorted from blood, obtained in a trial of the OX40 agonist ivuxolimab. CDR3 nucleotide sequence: TGTGCCAGCAGCGTAGGATATAGCAATCAGCCCCAGCATTTT. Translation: CASSVGYSNQPQHF.